This is a list of T cell receptor beta chains from one sample in a study of blood T cell repertoires in COVID-19. TCRdb keeps only in-frame clones here, not all; method: immunoSEQ multiplex PCR. The data show around 28,000 clones, 85% seen once. Sequencing was done on a sample of peripheral blood. The receptors here all came from a human donor in a cohort sampled during active COVID-19. The CDR3 runs from the conserved cysteine through the conserved F or W. Fields, in order: J gene, clone size, D gene, V gene, CDR3 protein, CDR3 DNA. The D gene is left open where the match is weak. Part of the rows lack a size; the others show once, few, many or a class for expanded clones.

j_gene: TRBJ2-7
abundance: .
d_gene: .
v_gene: TRBV5-5
CDR3aa: CASSSNRYPYEQYF
CDR3nt: TGTGCCAGCAGCTCGAACAGGTACCCCTACGAGCAGTACTTC

j_gene: TRBJ1-5
abundance: .
d_gene: TRBD1
v_gene: TRBV7-8
CDR3aa: CASSRTGVNQPQHF
CDR3nt: TGTGCCAGCAGCCGGACAGGGGTAAATCAGCCCCAGCATTTT

j_gene: TRBJ1-6
abundance: few
d_gene: .
v_gene: TRBV6-5
CDR3aa: CASSYSLNRDSPLHF
CDR3nt: TGTGCCAGCAGTTACTCGCTTAACAGGGATTCACCCCTCCACTTT

j_gene: TRBJ2-7
abundance: .
d_gene: .
v_gene: TRBV7-9
CDR3aa: CATGPAYEQYF
CDR3nt: TGTGCCACTGGGCCCGCCTACGAGCAGTACTTC

j_gene: TRBJ1-5
abundance: few
d_gene: TRBD1
v_gene: TRBV7-8
CDR3aa: CASSLGTGRNQPQHF
CDR3nt: TGTGCCAGCAGCTTAGGGACAGGGAGGAATCAGCCCCAGCATTTT

j_gene: TRBJ1-5
abundance: .
d_gene: .
v_gene: TRBV5-6
CDR3aa: CASSPRTVAPDQPQHF
CDR3nt: TGTGCCAGCAGCCCACGGACTGTCGCTCCCGATCAGCCCCAGCATTTT

j_gene: TRBJ1-2
abundance: .
d_gene: .
v_gene: TRBV15
CDR3aa: CATSRVGSPGANYGYTF
CDR3nt: TGTGCCACCAGCAGAGTGGGCAGCCCCGGGGCTAACTATGGCTACACCTTC

j_gene: TRBJ2-2
abundance: .
d_gene: TRBD1
v_gene: TRBV5-1
CDR3aa: CASSLGTDTNTGELFF
CDR3nt: TGCGCCAGCAGTTTGGGGACAGACACGAACACCGGGGAGCTGTTTTTT

j_gene: TRBJ2-7
abundance: .
d_gene: TRBD1
v_gene: TRBV19
CDR3aa: CASSRQGVYEQYF
CDR3nt: TGTGCCAGTAGTAGACAGGGAGTCTACGAGCAGTACTTC

j_gene: TRBJ1-4
abundance: .
d_gene: .
v_gene: TRBV11-2
CDR3aa: CASSSQGHEKLFF
CDR3nt: TGTGCCAGCAGCTCCCAGGGCCATGAAAAACTGTTTTTT

j_gene: TRBJ2-3
abundance: .
d_gene: .
v_gene: TRBV3-1/TRBV3-2
CDR3aa: CASSLTASTDTQYF
CDR3nt: TGTGCCAGCAGCCTGACTGCCTCCACAGATACGCAGTATTTT

j_gene: TRBJ1-5
abundance: .
d_gene: TRBD1
v_gene: TRBV7-2
CDR3aa: CASSFGTGGSQPQHF
CDR3nt: TGTGCCAGCAGCTTTGGGACAGGGGGATCTCAGCCCCAGCATTTT

j_gene: TRBJ1-5
abundance: .
d_gene: TRBD1
v_gene: TRBV19
CDR3aa: CASSILRQGSQPQHF
CDR3nt: TGTGCCAGTAGTATCCTACGACAGGGAAGTCAGCCCCAGCATTTT

j_gene: TRBJ1-4
abundance: .
d_gene: .
v_gene: TRBV12-3/TRBV12-4
CDR3aa: CASSSREKLFF
CDR3nt: TGTGCCAGCAGTTCCAGGGAAAAACTGTTTTTT